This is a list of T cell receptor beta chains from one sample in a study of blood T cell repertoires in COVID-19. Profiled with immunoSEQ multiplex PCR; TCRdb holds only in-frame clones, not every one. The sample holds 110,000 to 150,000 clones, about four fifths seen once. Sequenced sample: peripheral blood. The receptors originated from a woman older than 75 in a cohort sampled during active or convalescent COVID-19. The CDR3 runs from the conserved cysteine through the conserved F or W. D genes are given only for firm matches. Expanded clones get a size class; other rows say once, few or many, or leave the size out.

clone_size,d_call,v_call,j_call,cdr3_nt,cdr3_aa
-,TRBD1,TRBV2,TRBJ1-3,TGTGCCAGCAGTAGACAGGGTTCCCTCTCTAGTGGAAACACCATATATTTT,CASSRQGSLSSGNTIYF
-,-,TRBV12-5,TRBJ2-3,TGTGCTAGTGGTTCACCCGCGGGGGATACGCAGTATTTT,CASGSPAGDTQYF
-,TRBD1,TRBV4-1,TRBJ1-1,TGCGCCAGCAGGAAGACAGGGGCCTTGAACACTGAAGCTTTCTTT,CASRKTGALNTEAFF
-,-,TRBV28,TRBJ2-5,TGTGCCAGCAGTTTTTCGTCGCGAGAGACCCAGTACTTC,CASSFSSRETQYF
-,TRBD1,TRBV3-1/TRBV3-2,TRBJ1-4,TGTGCCAGCAGCCAACGTTGGGACAGGGTGGGTGAAAAACTGTTTTTT,CASSQRWDRVGEKLFF
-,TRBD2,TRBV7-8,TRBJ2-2,TGTGCCAGCAGCCAAAGCGGGGGGGCCAACACCGGGGAGCTGTTTTTT,CASSQSGGANTGELFF
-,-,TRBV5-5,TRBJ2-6,TGTGCCAGCAGCTGGGGTATCCAGGGTGATGGGGCCAACGTCCTGACTTTC,CASSWGIQGDGANVLTF
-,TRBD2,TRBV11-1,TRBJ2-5,TGTGCCAGCAGCTTAGTAGCGGGGGTGGAGACCCAGTACTTC,CASSLVAGVETQYF
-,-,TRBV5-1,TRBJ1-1,TGCGCCAGCAGCCCGGAAATGACAGCCCCTGAAGCTTTCTTT,CASSPEMTAPEAFF
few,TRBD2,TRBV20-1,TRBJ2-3,TGCAGTGCTAGTGGGCTAGCGGGGGGCCCCGAGACGCAGTATTTT,CSASGLAGGPETQYF
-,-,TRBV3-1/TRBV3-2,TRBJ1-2,TGTGCCAGCAGCCTGAGGACTATCTCGGCTGGATATGGCTACACCTTC,CASSLRTISAGYGYTF
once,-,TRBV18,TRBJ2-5,TGTGCCAGCTCACCCGGGATAGAGACCCAGTACTTC,CASSPGIETQYF
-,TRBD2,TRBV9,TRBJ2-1,TGTGCCAGCAGCGTAGGACTAGCGGGGGGGCCGGGTTACAATGAGCAGTTCTTC,CASSVGLAGGPGYNEQFF
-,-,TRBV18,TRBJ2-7,TGTGCCAGCTCACCACCATACTCGTCCTACGAGCAGTACTTC,CASSPPYSSYEQYF
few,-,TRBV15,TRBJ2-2,TGTGCCACCAGCAGAGATCAGAACACCGGGGAGCTGTTTTTT,CATSRDQNTGELFF
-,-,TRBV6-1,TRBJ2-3,TGTGCCAGCAGTGAAGCAGACACGATAGATACGCAGTATTTT,CASSEADTIDTQYF
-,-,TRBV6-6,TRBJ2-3,TGTGCCAGCATCCGAGGCGAAGGAGTGCCAGATACGCAGTATTTT,CASIRGEGVPDTQYF
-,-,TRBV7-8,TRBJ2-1,TGTGCCAGCAGCTTACGGAGAAGCTCCTACAATGAGCAGTTCTTC,CASSLRRSSYNEQFF
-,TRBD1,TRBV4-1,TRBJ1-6,TGCGCCAGCAATAAACCGGGACAGCTAAGCGGATCACCCCTCCACTTT,CASNKPGQLSGSPLHF
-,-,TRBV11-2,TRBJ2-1,TGTGCCAGCAGCTTAGATTATGCGGGGAGCTACAATGAGCAGTTCTTC,CASSLDYAGSYNEQFF
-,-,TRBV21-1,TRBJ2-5,TGTGCCAGCAGGTGGCGGGGGGCCTACCAAGAGACCCAGTACTTC,CASRWRGAYQETQYF
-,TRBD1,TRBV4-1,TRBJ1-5,TGCGCCAGCAGCCGAGAGGGACAGGGGAGAGGCAATCAGCCCCAGCATTTT,CASSREGQGRGNQPQHF
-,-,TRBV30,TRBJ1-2,TGTGCCTGGAGTGCCCGACAGGCGTCTAACTATGGCTACACCTTC,CAWSARQASNYGYTF
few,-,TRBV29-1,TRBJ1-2,TGCAGCGTTTCTACCACCCCAGGGGAGGGCTACACCTTC,CSVSTTPGEGYTF
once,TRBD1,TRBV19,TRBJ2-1,TGTGCCAGTAGTATAGGGACAGGGTGGTCCTACAATGAGCAGTTCTTC,CASSIGTGWSYNEQFF
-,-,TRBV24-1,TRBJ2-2,TGTGCCACCAGTGCACAGACCAACACCGGGGAGCTGTTTTTT,CATSAQTNTGELFF
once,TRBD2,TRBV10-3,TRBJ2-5,TGTGCCATCAGTGAGTCGAGGCGGGGGGAAGAGACCCAGTACTTC,CAISESRRGEETQYF
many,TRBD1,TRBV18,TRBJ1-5,TGTGCCAGCTCACTTAGGACAGGGGCCAATCAGCCCCAGCATTTT,CASSLRTGANQPQHF
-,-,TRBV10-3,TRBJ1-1,TGTGCCATCACCGAAGGGGGATTGAACACTGAAGCTTTCTTT,CAITEGGLNTEAFF
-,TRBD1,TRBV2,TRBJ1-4,TGTGCCAACCGGGACAGGGCTAATAATGAAAAACTGTTTTTT,CANRDRANNEKLFF
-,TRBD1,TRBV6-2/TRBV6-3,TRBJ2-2,TGTGCCAGCAGTTACACCCCCGGGACAGGGGGGGTCGGGGAGCTGTTTTTT,CASSYTPGTGGVGELFF
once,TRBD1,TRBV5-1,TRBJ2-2,TGCGCCAGCAGCTCACGGACAGGGGTGTCCGGGGAGCTGTTTTTT,CASSSRTGVSGELFF
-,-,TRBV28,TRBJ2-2,TGTGCCAGCAGCCCGTCCGCCGGGGAGCTGTTTTTT,CASSPSAGELFF
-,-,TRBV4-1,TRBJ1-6,TGCGCCAGCAGCCAAGCCCAACCACTCTATAATTCACCCCTCCACTTT,CASSQAQPLYNSPLHF
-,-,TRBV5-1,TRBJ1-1,TGCGCCAGCAGCCCACAACCTCCGAACACTGAAGCTTTCTTT,CASSPQPPNTEAFF
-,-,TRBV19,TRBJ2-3,TGTGCCAGTATAGATGGGGGGGCCATTGAAGATACGCAGTATTTT,CASIDGGAIEDTQYF
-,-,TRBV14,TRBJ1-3,TGTGCCAGCAGCCAAGGTCTCCCTTTCTCTGGAAACACCATATATTTT,CASSQGLPFSGNTIYF
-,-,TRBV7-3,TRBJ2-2,TGTGCCAGCAGCTTAATAGGGAGCGCCGGGGAGCTGTTTTTT,CASSLIGSAGELFF
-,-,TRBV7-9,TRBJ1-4,TGTGCCAGCAAAACAGGGACCATCGAAAAACTGTTTTTT,CASKTGTIEKLFF
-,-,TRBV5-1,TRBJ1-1,TGCGCCAGCAGCTTGGTTCAGACGACAAACACTGAAGCTTTCTTT,CASSLVQTTNTEAFF
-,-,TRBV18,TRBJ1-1,TGTGCCAGCTCGATGCAGGGGCGGAACACTGAAGCTTTCTTT,CASSMQGRNTEAFF
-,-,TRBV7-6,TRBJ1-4,TGTGCCAGCAGCTTAGCGGCAGGGATAAATGAAAAACTGTTTTTT,CASSLAAGINEKLFF
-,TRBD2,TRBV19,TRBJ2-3,TGTGCCAGTCGAACCGGGGGGGAGGGAGGAGATACGCAGTATTTT,CASRTGGEGGDTQYF
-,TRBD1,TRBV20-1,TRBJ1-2,TGCAGCGTAGACAGGGACTATGGCTACACCTTC,CSVDRDYGYTF
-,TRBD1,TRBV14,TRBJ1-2,TGTGCCAGCAGCTTCGGGACAGGGAACTATGGCTACACCTTC,CASSFGTGNYGYTF
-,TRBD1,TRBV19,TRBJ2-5,TGTGCCAGTAGCCCGGGACAGTATCAAGAGACCCAGTACTTC,CASSPGQYQETQYF
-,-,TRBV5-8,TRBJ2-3,TGTGCCAGCAGCCCGAGGGGAGGTGGAGCAGATACGCAGTATTTT,CASSPRGGGADTQYF
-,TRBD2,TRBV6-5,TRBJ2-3,TGTGCCAGCAGTTACTCCCCCGGGGGGGCGCGAGATACGCAGTATTTT,CASSYSPGGARDTQYF
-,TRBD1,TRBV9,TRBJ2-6,TGTGCCAGCAGCGTAGCGGGACAGCATGGGGCCAACGTCCTGACTTTC,CASSVAGQHGANVLTF
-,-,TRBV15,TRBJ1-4,TGTGCCACCAGCCCCTTCGGGGAAAAACTGTTTTTT,CATSPFGEKLFF
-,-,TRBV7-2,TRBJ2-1,TGTGCCAGCAGCTTGAACAGGGTGGATGAGCAGTTCTTC,CASSLNRVDEQFF
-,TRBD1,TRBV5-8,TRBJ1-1,TGTGCCAGCAGCTCAGGGGGAACGGCTGAAGCTTTCTTT,CASSSGGTAEAFF
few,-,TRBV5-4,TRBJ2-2,TGTGCCAGCGCGGGACAGACGAACACCGGGGAGCTGTTTTTT,CASAGQTNTGELFF
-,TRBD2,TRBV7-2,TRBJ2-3,TGTGCCAGCAGCCCCAGCGGGGGATACACAGATACGCAGTATTTT,CASSPSGGYTDTQYF
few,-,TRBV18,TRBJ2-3,TGTGCCAGCTCTCGACCGGACTACCTGCGGTATACGCAGTATTTT,CASSRPDYLRYTQYF
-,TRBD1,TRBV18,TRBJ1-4,TGTGCCAGCTCACTTACGACAGGGGAAAAACTGTTTTTT,CASSLTTGEKLFF
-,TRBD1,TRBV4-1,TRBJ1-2,TGCGCCAGCAGCCAAGACCGAACAGGGGGCGCGTCAAACTATGGCTACACCTTC,CASSQDRTGGASNYGYTF